The rows below give T cell receptor beta chains drawn from one sample of a study of blood T cell repertoires in COVID-19. Using immunoSEQ multiplex PCR, the repertoire was profiled, and TCRdb retains in-frame clones only, with some absent. Of over 110,000 clones in the sample, about four fifths were seen once. Input material: peripheral blood. Receptor source: a man between 65 and 85 years old who had recovered from COVID-19. The CDR3 runs from the conserved cysteine through the conserved F or W. D genes are given only for firm matches. Rows give clone size only sometimes, using once, few, many, or a class for an expanded clone.

TRBV19	NA	TRBJ2-1	NA	CASKTAGRSYNEQFF	TGTGCCAGTAAGACAGCGGGCCGATCCTACAATGAGCAGTTCTTC
TRBV5-4	TRBD2	TRBJ2-1	NA	CASRPGGSSSYNEQFF	TGTGCCAGCAGGCCCGGGGGGAGCAGCTCCTACAATGAGCAGTTCTTC
TRBV6-5	NA	TRBJ2-5	NA	CASSYSLQGEETQYF	TGTGCCAGCAGTTACTCTTTACAGGGAGAAGAGACCCAGTACTTC
TRBV2	NA	TRBJ1-3	NA	CASSDDSLSGNTIYF	TGTGCCAGCAGTGATGACAGCTTGTCTGGAAACACCATATATTTT
TRBV5-5	NA	TRBJ2-2	NA	CASSLIRNTGELFF	TGTGCCAGCAGCTTGATCCGGAACACCGGGGAGCTGTTTTTT
TRBV5-1	NA	TRBJ2-7	NA	CASSEIQGGSYEQYF	TGCGCCAGCAGCGAGATACAGGGGGGGTCCTACGAGCAGTACTTC
TRBV5-6	TRBD1	TRBJ1-2	NA	CASSAGTAYGYTF	TGTGCCAGCAGCGCCGGGACAGCCTATGGCTACACCTTC
TRBV29-1	NA	TRBJ2-6	NA	CSVEIQISGANVLTF	TGCAGCGTTGAGATACAGATCTCTGGGGCCAACGTCCTGACTTTC
TRBV6-1	TRBD1	TRBJ1-4	NA	CASSEFGTGAEKLFF	TGTGCCAGCAGTGAATTCGGGACAGGGGCCGAAAAACTGTTTTTT
TRBV12-3/TRBV12-4	NA	TRBJ2-5	NA	CASSLTEVETQYF	TGTGCCAGCAGCCTTACGGAGGTCGAGACCCAGTACTTC
TRBV14	NA	TRBJ2-2	NA	CASSPLDTYTGELFF	TGTGCCAGCAGCCCCTTAGACACCTACACCGGGGAGCTGTTTTTT
TRBV2	NA	TRBJ2-6	NA	CASRSMIGANVLTF	TGTGCCAGCAGAAGCATGATAGGGGCCAACGTCCTGACTTTC
TRBV5-6	TRBD1	TRBJ1-1	NA	CASSRRQGVNTEAFF	TGTGCCAGCAGCCGACGACAGGGGGTGAACACTGAAGCTTTCTTT
TRBV4-1	TRBD2	TRBJ2-7	NA	CASSLGLVAYEQYF	TGCGCCAGCAGCCTCGGACTAGTGGCCTACGAGCAGTACTTC
TRBV27	NA	TRBJ1-2	NA	CASSGIEGALWYGYTF	TGTGCCAGCAGTGGGATTGAAGGGGCCTTATGGTATGGCTACACCTTC
TRBV2	NA	TRBJ1-2	NA	CASRIQVLANYGYTF	TGTGCCAGCCGTATACAGGTTCTTGCTAACTATGGCTACACCTTC
TRBV2	NA	TRBJ1-5	once	CASGGGNQPQHF	TGTGCCAGCGGAGGAGGCAATCAGCCCCAGCATTTT
TRBV2	NA	TRBJ1-1	NA	CASTPGQANTEAFF	TGTGCCAGCACCCCCGGACAAGCGAACACTGAAGCTTTCTTT
TRBV5-1	NA	TRBJ2-7	NA	CASSLSQGTEQYF	TGCGCCAGCAGCTTGAGCCAGGGTACCGAGCAGTACTTC
TRBV7-9	NA	TRBJ2-7	NA	CASSHRDIYEQYF	TGTGCCAGCAGCCACCGGGACATTTACGAGCAGTACTTC
TRBV20-1	NA	TRBJ1-4	NA	CSASPGHLEKLFF	TGCAGTGCTAGTCCGGGACACCTTGAAAAACTGTTTTTT
TRBV7-2	NA	TRBJ2-5	NA	CASSLGTLPVETQYF	TGTGCCAGCAGCTTAGGAACGCTCCCGGTGGAGACCCAGTACTTC
TRBV29-1	NA	TRBJ2-7	NA	CSGGGGLSYEQYF	TGCAGCGGGGGAGGGGGCCTCTCCTACGAGCAGTACTTC
TRBV7-9	TRBD1	TRBJ1-3	NA	CASSPGQGVNTIYF	TGTGCCAGCAGCCCCGGACAGGGGGTGAACACCATATATTTT
TRBV11-1	TRBD1	TRBJ2-5	few	CASLPGTGAGETQYF	TGTGCCAGCTTACCCGGGACAGGGGCCGGAGAGACCCAGTACTTC
TRBV5-1	TRBD1	TRBJ2-5	once	CASSLGQGPREETQYF	TGCGCCAGCAGCTTGGGACAGGGTCCTAGGGAAGAGACCCAGTACTTC
TRBV3-1/TRBV3-2	NA	TRBJ2-5	NA	CASSQVPVAETQYF	TGTGCCAGCAGCCAAGTCCCCGTGGCTGAGACCCAGTACTTC
TRBV6-2/TRBV6-3	TRBD2	TRBJ2-7	many	CASSSWTSGSREQYF	TGTGCCAGCAGTTCTTGGACTAGCGGGAGTCGCGAGCAGTACTTC
TRBV19	TRBD2	TRBJ2-7	NA	CASSNLRGGEQYF	TGTGCCAGTAGTAATCTCCGCGGGGGTGAGCAGTACTTC
TRBV18	NA	TRBJ1-2	NA	CASDNLGGYTF	TGTGCCAGCGATAACCTTGGCGGCTACACCTTC
TRBV4-1	NA	TRBJ2-2	NA	CASSQDHGLAGGTGELFF	TGCGCCAGCAGCCAAGATCATGGGCTAGCTGGAGGCACCGGGGAGCTGTTTTTT
TRBV18	TRBD1	TRBJ1-5	NA	CASSPKEVPVGQGHNQPQHF	TGTGCCAGCTCACCAAAGGAAGTCCCTGTGGGACAGGGCCATAATCAGCCCCAGCATTTT
TRBV5-1	NA	TRBJ2-3	NA	CASTPSGRRGTDTQYF	TGCGCCAGCACACCCTCTGGGAGGAGGGGCACAGATACGCAGTATTTT
TRBV15	NA	TRBJ2-3	NA	CATSAGSADTQYF	TGTGCCACCAGCGCGGGTAGTGCAGATACGCAGTATTTT
TRBV6-6	TRBD2	TRBJ2-1	NA	CASSYETAGGRGEQFF	TGTGCCAGCAGTTACGAAACTGCGGGAGGGCGGGGTGAGCAGTTCTTC
TRBV12-5	NA	TRBJ2-4	NA	CASGLARNIQYF	TGTGCTAGTGGTTTAGCCCGGAACATTCAGTACTTC